These T cell receptor beta chains were read from a single sample in a study of OX40 agonist ivuxolimab in advanced cancers. Using immunoSEQ multiplex PCR, the repertoire was profiled, and TCRdb retains in-frame clones only, with some absent. The data contain 130,000 or so clones, 93% of them singletons. The input for sequencing was CD4+ or CD8+ T cells sorted from blood, taken in a trial of the OX40 agonist ivuxolimab. These receptors came from an adult with an advanced solid tumor such as melanoma, head and neck, liver or kidney cancer. Both conserved end residues are trimmed from each CDR3. The listing skips clone size in some rows; elsewhere it reads once, few, many or a size class.

NA | TRBV4-3 | ASSQDGWTEAF
NA | TRBV5-6 | ASSYRTSGKGFYEQY
NA | TRBV28 | ASRQGNYGYT
NA | TRBV9 | ASSPQPAANEKLF
NA | TRBV2 | ASSEGISSGALRETQY
NA | TRBV27 | ASSFDEGGTGELF
NA | TRBV9 | ASSATGTSFTLDIQY
NA | TRBV18 | ASSLQGLTQETQY
NA | TRBV7-8 | ASSRDENTEAF
NA | TRBV6-5 | ASALGRGLNEKLF
NA | TRBV7-2 | ASSSGDRAYTGELF
NA | TRBV7-9 | ASRRTGAEEKLF
NA | TRBV5-1 | ASSVPDSSGTQY
NA | TRBV5-4 | ASSFEGVETQY
NA | TRBV18 | ASSLDRQAPSEQY
NA | TRBV6-5 | ASRPIEAGGNTIY
NA | TRBV11-2 | ASSSEALAYT
NA | TRBV7-2 | ASSPTGQPKNIQY
NA | TRBV7-2 | ASSHSPRREAF
NA | TRBV7-9 | ASSFGGVSSTQY
NA | TRBV2 | ASSEATGFNEKLF
NA | TRBV6-5 | ASSTTGQGPFEQY
NA | TRBV7-3 | ASSSAGGGYT
NA | TRBV6-5 | ASSRKRELFNEQF
NA | TRBV7-2 | ASSLGGSSDEQF
few | TRBV5-4 | ASSSDPFTNTEAF
NA | TRBV9 | ASSVQTSGSSFSYNEQF
NA | TRBV28 | ASSSQTNTGELF
NA | TRBV5-1 | ASIGTQGLDTGELF
NA | TRBV10-2 | ASSESGRPGAGANVLT
NA | TRBV7-2 | ASSRDRVSNQPQH
few | TRBV27 | ASSFTGARGYT
NA | TRBV27 | ASSSPGQGSYEQY
NA | TRBV6-6 | ASSGSGQFSGNTIY
NA | TRBV5-4 | ASSLGLQGQETQY
NA | TRBV5-1 | ASSFPAGNEQY
NA | TRBV11-2 | ASSLDIRRAAELF
NA | TRBV5-4 | ASSPGPPNEKLF
NA | TRBV19 | ATQWGTTDTQY
NA | TRBV11-2 | ASNKGTGDTGELF
NA | TRBV5-6 | ASSSVGGLDTQY
once | TRBV6-1 | ASSEVPGVAPLNYGYT
NA | TRBV9 | ASSVDGGGNTIY
NA | TRBV7-2 | ASSLEGGGSPLH
NA | TRBV6-1 | ASSLLIVQPQH
NA | TRBV15 | ATSSKTGANTIY